These T cell receptor beta chains were read from a single sample in a study of cytomegalovirus exposure and HLA in healthy donors. The protocol was immunoSEQ multiplex PCR, while the TCRdb copy is restricted to in-frame clones and leaves out a portion. The sample includes over 100,000 clones, over 65% of them seen just once. Specimen: PBMCs. All receptors derive from a young woman in good health and CMV-seronegative. The conserved cysteine and the conserved F or W are not part of the CDR3 here. The order of the fields is V gene, CDR3 protein.

V gene: TRBV6-4
CDR3 protein: ASSDSKRSGTEHNEQF

V gene: TRBV6-1
CDR3 protein: ASTGDRYSNQPQH

V gene: TRBV5-1
CDR3 protein: ASSYRVPGGNEQF

V gene: TRBV11-2
CDR3 protein: ASSFRNTEAF

V gene: TRBV9
CDR3 protein: ASSVGSTDTQY

V gene: TRBV30
CDR3 protein: AWSIGQYNSPLH

V gene: TRBV6-6
CDR3 protein: ASSGTSGRSYEQY

V gene: TRBV7-2
CDR3 protein: ASSPPEAF

V gene: TRBV7-8
CDR3 protein: ASSLQGEWQKLF

V gene: TRBV6-1
CDR3 protein: ASSEQGAPNQPQH

V gene: TRBV15
CDR3 protein: ATSRDRGGGSPLH

V gene: TRBV14
CDR3 protein: ASSQDRSGEAF

V gene: TRBV2
CDR3 protein: ARSGAPSYGYT

V gene: TRBV5-1
CDR3 protein: ASSSTGQVTYGYT

V gene: TRBV6-6
CDR3 protein: ASSSPESSRTEAF

V gene: TRBV30
CDR3 protein: AWRRTSTDTQY

V gene: TRBV6-5
CDR3 protein: ASRRDRALEAF

V gene: TRBV27
CDR3 protein: ASSLFGGRANEQF

V gene: TRBV5-5
CDR3 protein: ASSFEDRVGSGANVLT

V gene: TRBV2
CDR3 protein: ASTGQRNTEAF

V gene: TRBV19
CDR3 protein: ASSRGLPDAIYGYT